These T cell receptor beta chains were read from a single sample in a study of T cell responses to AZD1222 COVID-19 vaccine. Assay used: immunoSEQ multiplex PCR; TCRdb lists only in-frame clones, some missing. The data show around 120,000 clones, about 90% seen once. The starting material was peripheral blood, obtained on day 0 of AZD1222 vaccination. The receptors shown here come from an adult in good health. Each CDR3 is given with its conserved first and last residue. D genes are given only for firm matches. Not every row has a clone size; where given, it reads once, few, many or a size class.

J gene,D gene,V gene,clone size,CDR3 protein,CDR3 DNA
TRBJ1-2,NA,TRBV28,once,CASSSLTDRYGYTF,TGTGCCAGCAGTTCCCTGACAGATAGATATGGCTACACCTTC
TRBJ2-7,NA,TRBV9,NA,CASSDGASRLGEQYF,TGTGCCAGCAGCGACGGGGCCTCCCGCTTGGGCGAGCAGTACTTC
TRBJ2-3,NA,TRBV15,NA,CATSRDGGRSTDTQYF,TGTGCCACCAGCAGAGATGGGGGACGGTCCACAGATACGCAGTATTTT
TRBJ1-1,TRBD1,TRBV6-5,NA,CASSYGQGTTEAFF,TGTGCCAGCAGTTATGGACAGGGGACCACTGAAGCTTTCTTT
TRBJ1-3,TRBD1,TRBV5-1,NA,CASSYGQGAGNTIYF,TGCGCCAGCAGCTACGGACAGGGGGCAGGAAACACCATATATTTT
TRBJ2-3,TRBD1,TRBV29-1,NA,CSVRQGSGDTQYF,TGCAGCGTCAGACAGGGGTCTGGAGATACGCAGTATTTT
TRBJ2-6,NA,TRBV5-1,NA,CASTQGFPGANVLTF,TGCGCCAGCACTCAGGGTTTTCCTGGGGCCAACGTCCTGACTTTC
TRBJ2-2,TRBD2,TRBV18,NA,CASSPREGLRKGELFF,TGTGCCAGCTCACCAAGGGAGGGCCTGCGTAAAGGGGAGCTGTTTTTT
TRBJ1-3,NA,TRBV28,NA,CASSRFGNTIYF,TGTGCCAGCAGTAGGTTTGGAAACACCATATATTTT
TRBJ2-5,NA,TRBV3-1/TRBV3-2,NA,CASSPRARETQYF,TGTGCCAGCAGCCCTAGGGCGAGGGAGACCCAGTACTTC
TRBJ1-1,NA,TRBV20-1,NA,CSAMRNTEAFF,TGCAGTGCTATGCGGAACACTGAAGCTTTCTTT
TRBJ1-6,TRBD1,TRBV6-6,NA,CASSRPGQGSSPLHF,TGTGCCAGCAGCCGACCTGGACAGGGGAGTTCACCCCTCCACTTT
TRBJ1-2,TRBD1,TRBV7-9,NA,CASSFGDRGNYGYTF,TGTGCCAGCAGCTTCGGGGACAGGGGAAACTATGGCTACACCTTC
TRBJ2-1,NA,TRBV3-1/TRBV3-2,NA,CASSQEWGTQFF,TGTGCCAGCAGCCAAGAGTGGGGGACGCAGTTCTTC
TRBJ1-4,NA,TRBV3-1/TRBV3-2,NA,CASSQDMQGVFF,TGTGCCAGCAGCCAAGATATGCAGGGAGTGTTTTTT
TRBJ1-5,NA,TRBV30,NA,CAWSPGQGGQPQHF,TGTGCCTGGAGCCCGGGACAAGGAGGTCAGCCCCAGCATTTT
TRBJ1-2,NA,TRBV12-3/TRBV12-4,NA,CASSPDSNYGYTF,TGTGCCAGCAGTCCTGACAGTAACTATGGCTACACCTTC
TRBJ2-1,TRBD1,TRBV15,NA,CATSGPGQGTYEQFF,TGTGCCACCAGCGGACCGGGACAGGGAACGTATGAGCAGTTCTTC
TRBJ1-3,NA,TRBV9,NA,CASSVPPGDPGNTIYF,TGTGCCAGCAGCGTGCCTCCAGGGGATCCTGGAAACACCATATATTTT
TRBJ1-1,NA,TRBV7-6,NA,CASSLVASGRVNTEAFF,TGTGCCAGCAGCTTAGTCGCGTCGGGCAGGGTGAACACTGAAGCTTTCTTT
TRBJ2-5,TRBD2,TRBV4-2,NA,CASSQAHGAGGSFSQETQYF,TGTGCCAGCAGCCAAGCTCACGGAGCGGGGGGCTCTTTCTCACAAGAGACCCAGTACTTC
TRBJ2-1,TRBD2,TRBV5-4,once,CASSLGGPLADYNEQFF,TGTGCCAGCAGCTTAGGCGGTCCACTAGCGGATTACAATGAGCAGTTCTTC
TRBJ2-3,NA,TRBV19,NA,CASRGTDTQYF,TGTGCCAGCCGCGGCACAGATACGCAGTATTTT